A single sample is the source of the 19 T cell receptor beta chains below, sequenced in a study of T cell changes during pregnancy in multiple sclerosis. The table came from immunoSEQ multiplex PCR; TCRdb's copy has only in-frame clones and leaves some out. This sample yields around 63,000 clones, of which about 93% are seen a single time; 2.8% belongs to the top ten. The sequenced sample was peripheral blood, obtained in the third trimester of pregnancy. All receptors derive from a female donor in good health, enrolled as a control in a pregnancy study.

In its sample, this clone was seen a few times. This chain connects TRBV19 to TRBJ2-6; 7 positions match TRBD1. Per germline, CDR1 LNHDA and CDR2 SQIVND (reference sequence). V dropped 9 bases and J dropped 2; count of bases not matched to a gene: 7. The CDR3 runs to 15 residues. The CDR3 sequence: CASSDRATGANVLTF. DNA for the CDR3: TGTGCCAGCTCTGACAGGGCCACTGGGGCCAACGTCCTGACTTTC.

The gene calls are TRBV7-9 and TRBJ2-1; the D is unclear. CDR3 length: 15 amino acids. Germline lookup yields CDR1 SEHNR and CDR2 FQNEAQ (reference sequence). V was trimmed by 2 bases and J by 3 bases, leaving 11 bases between them. Here the CDR3 reads CASSLQQTNYNEQFF. CDR3 coding DNA: TGTGCCAGCAGCTTACAACAAACGAACTACAATGAGCAGTTCTTC.

The chain links TRBV13 to TRBJ1-5; D is possibly TRBD1 (5 bases). The CDR3 has 16 amino acids. V was clipped by 6 bases and J by 6 bases, with 21 bases between them. CDR1 PRHDT and CDR2 FYEKMQ come from the germline V gene (reference sequence). As DNA, the CDR3 is TGTGCCAGCAGTTATCAGGGCCGATACGGGGGTCAGCCCCAGCATTTT. Translated, it gives CASSYQGRYGGQPQHF.

The CDR3 loop reads CASSSGFSYEQYF. For the CDR3, the DNA is TGTGCCAGCAGCTCGGGGTTCTCCTACGAGCAGTACTTC. V usage is TRBV7-6 and J usage is TRBJ2-7; a weak D match, TRBD2 (5 bases). The CDR3 is 13 amino acids. The germline V and J ends were trimmed by 4 bases and 0 bases, with 7 bases remaining between them. Germline V CDR1 and CDR2: SGHVS, FNYEAQ.

This sequence joins TRBV7-2 and TRBJ1-2, with 11 bases fitting TRBD1. Trimming at V came to 5 bases and at J to 4 bases, leaving 9 bases not matched to a gene. The CDR3 loop spans 16 amino acids. CDR1 is SGHTA and CDR2 is FQGNSA in the germline V gene. The CDR3 region has the DNA TGTGCCAGCAGCGCCGGAGGGACAGGGGGATCCTATGGCTACACCTTC. This translates into CASSAGGTGGSYGYTF.

The chain joins TRBV28 to TRBJ1-2, with D possibly being TRBD1 (5 bases). This CDR3 comprises 14 residues. Trimming pared 5 bases from V and 5 bases from J, leaving 15 bases between. Germline assignment: CDR1 MDHEN and CDR2 SYDVKM. The CDR3 bases are TGTGCCAGCAGTCTTTTTGGACAATCTTATGGCTACACCTTC. This codes for CASSLFGQSYGYTF.

The chain combines TRBV11-2 with TRBJ1-5; D might be TRBD1 (6 bases). The CDR3 is 15 amino acids. Trimming took off 0 bases at V and 6 bases at J, with 12 bases between the two ends. Germline V gene data show CDR1 as SGHAT and CDR2 as FQNNGV. The CDR3 nucleotides read TGTGCCAGCAGCTTAGACCATTCGACAGGTCAGCCCCAGCATTTT. Its protein product is CASSLDHSTGQPQHF.

The table lists this clone with a count of one. The chain combines TRBV28 with TRBJ2-1; 9 bases are shared with TRBD2. J was trimmed by 4 bases and V by 3 bases; bases with no gene match: 7. This CDR3 comprises 16 residues. The germline V gene encodes CDR1 MDHEN and CDR2 SYDVKM. CDR3 sequence reads: CASSFRTSVLYNEQFF. The CDR3 DNA sequence: TGTGCCAGCAGTTTTCGGACTAGCGTACTATACAATGAGCAGTTCTTC.

The chain employs TRBV27 and TRBJ2-5; D is possibly TRBD1 (5 bases). The CDR3 is 14 residues long. Germline CDR1 and CDR2: MNHEY and SMNVEV (reference sequence). V lost 2 bases, J lost 2 bases, and 9 bases lay in between. Written as DNA, the CDR3 is TGTGCCAGCAGTTTACTGCAGGGACAAGAGACCCAGTACTTC. It translates to CASSLLQGQETQYF.

This clone was seen once. The chain carries TRBV28 and TRBJ2-7, with a tentative D call TRBD1 (5 bases). CDR1 is MDHEN, CDR2 SYDVKM, per germline. CDR3 length: 16 residues. With 6 bases removed from V and 4 bases from J, the gap between germline ends came to 22 bases. This CDR3 reads CASRRPGDLGPYEQYF. Written as DNA, the CDR3 is TGTGCCAGCAGACGACCGGGCGACCTGGGGCCTTACGAGCAGTACTTC.

The V and J genes are TRBV25-1 and TRBJ2-5, with 8 bases that match TRBD1. Trimming took 7 bases from V and 5 from J; bases not matched to a gene: 15. The CDR3 sequence is 16 residues long. CDR1 and CDR2 (germline): MGHDK, SYGVNS. The CDR3 loop is CASTPSTGAFGETQYF. The CDR3 DNA is TGTGCCAGCACCCCCTCGACAGGGGCGTTTGGGGAGACCCAGTACTTC.

The CDR3 DNA reads as TGCAGCGTTGGGGGCCAGGGATCCGGGACAGGGGGAACCCAGTACTTC. Translated, it gives CSVGGQGSGTGGTQYF. The rearrangement joins TRBV29-1 to TRBJ2-5; 11 positions agree with TRBD1. CDR3 length: 16 amino acids. In germline, CDR1 is SQVTM, CDR2 ANQGSEA. With 4 bases clipped from V and 8 bases from J, the junction kept 15 bases outside the gene matches.

DNA of the CDR3: TGTGCCAGCAGCCCTTACGGGACTAGCCAAGAGACCCAGTACTTC. It translates to CASSPYGTSQETQYF. The chain has TRBV7-7 and TRBJ2-5; 8 positions agree with TRBD2. The ends lost 5 bases at V and 1 base at J; junction bases unmatched: 6. This CDR3 is built from 15 residues. CDR1 SSHAT and CDR2 FNYEAQ come from the germline V gene (reference sequence).

J is TRBJ2-5 and V is TRBV2; D is perhaps TRBD2 (6 bases). The J call may not be correct, given that the DNA end is closer to TRBJ2-7. CDR1 and CDR2 from the germline V gene are SNHLY and FYNNEI. CDR3 size: 15 residues. The CDR3 reads CASTLDGRNPNEQYF. The CDR3 DNA follows: TGTGCCAGCACCCTGGACGGGAGAAATCCAAACGAGCAGTACTTC.

The chain recombines TRBV7-3 with TRBJ2-2, with 9 positions matching TRBD2. CDR1 and CDR2 from the germline V gene are SGHTA and FQGTGA. CDR3 length equals 16 residues. V lost 1 base and J lost 5; bases outside the gene matches: 5. DNA of the CDR3: TGTGCCAGCAGCTTAAGCGGACTAGCGACGACCGGGGAGCTGTTTTTT. Translating it yields CASSLSGLATTGELFF.

V usage is TRBV7-2 and J usage is TRBJ1-2; 7 positions agree with TRBD1. Germline V CDR1 and CDR2: SGHTA, FQGNSA. The CDR3 is 16 amino acids. Trimming cost V 2 bases and J 8 bases; bases outside gene matches: 14. CDR3 sequence reads: CASSLSPPGQPTGYTF. The CDR3 DNA reads as TGTGCCAGCAGCTTATCCCCTCCGGGACAGCCTACCGGCTACACCTTC.

This clone was picked up a small number of times. The rearrangement links TRBV5-5 to TRBJ1-2, with 8 nucleotides matching TRBD1. The junction had 2 bases not matched to a gene; V was cut back by 1 base and J by 6 bases. In germline, CDR1 is SGHKS, CDR2 YYEKEE (reference sequence). The CDR3 is 13 amino acids. The CDR3 DNA reads as TGTGCCAGCAGCTTGTCAGGGGGCGATGGCTACACCTTC. Its translation: CASSLSGGDGYTF.

The chain couples TRBV5-1 to TRBJ1-3, with 8 positions matching TRBD1. V was pared by 4 bases and J by 7 bases, with 4 bases of the junction left unmatched. This CDR3 is 13 amino acids long. Germline V gene lookup returns CDR1 SGHRS and CDR2 YFSETQ. CDR3 sequence (DNA): TGCGCCAGCAGCCAGACAGGGGCCAACACCATATATTTT. Protein sequence: CASSQTGANTIYF.

This clone was observed once. The chain couples TRBV9 to TRBJ2-5, with 8 bases that match TRBD2. The CDR3 covers 15 residues. Germline CDR1 is SGDLS and CDR2 is YYNGEE. The J segment lost 4 bases and the V segment lost 4 bases, leaving 9 bases of the junction unmatched. CDR3 DNA: TGTGCCAGCAGCCCGGCGGGGGGACCCGTAGAGACCCAGTACTTC. Its protein is CASSPAGGPVETQYF.